Below are 6 T cell receptor beta chains sequenced from a single sample in a study of T cell responses to AZD1222 COVID-19 vaccine (dated by TCRdb to 2020 to 2023). The time point label, as the study defines it: baseline before first vaccination. Library creation used the immunoSEQ multiplex PCR assay. TCRdb re-hosts the immuneACCESS table, in-frame sequences only. Its copies lack some clones; in the studies checked, an unresolved V gene accounts for under half of them, and the cause for the rest is not known. The sample table lists 130,000 or so clones, around 86% of them with a count of one. The top ten clonotypes cover 20% to 25% of the sample. The source material was peripheral blood, sampled on day 0 of AZD1222 vaccination. The receptors here all came from an adult in good health.

This clone was recorded only once. V gene TRBV5-1 combines with J gene TRBJ1-4; tentative D call: TRBD1 (6 bases). V shed 2 bases and J shed 3 bases, with 8 bases lying between them. The CDR3 extends over 14 amino acids. Germline CDR1 and CDR2: SGHRS and YFSETQ. CDR3 in amino acids: CASSFGTSNEKLFF. In DNA form, the CDR3 reads TGCGCCAGCAGCTTTGGGACATCTAATGAAAAACTGTTTTTT.

The V gene is TRBV7-2, the J gene TRBJ1-5; no clear D gene. The CDR3 extends over 13 amino acids. V lost 2 bases and J 7 bases, leaving 9 bases between the germline ends. CDR1 SGHTA and CDR2 FQGNSA come from the germline V gene. The CDR3 is CASSLQLEQPQHF. The CDR3 nucleotides are TGTGCCAGCAGCTTACAATTAGAGCAGCCCCAGCATTTT. The full variable domain, rest sourced from reference TRBV7-2 and TRBJ1-5, is GAGVSQSPSNKVTEKGKDVELRCDPISGHTALYWYRQSLGQGLEFLIYFQGNSAPDKSGLPSDRFSAERTGGSVSTLTIQRTQQEDSAVYLCASSLQLEQPQHFGDGTRLSIL.

This chain connects TRBV6-6 to TRBJ1-4, with D unclear. The length of the CDR3 is 14 residues. Germline lookup yields CDR1 MNHNY and CDR2 SVGAGI (reference sequence). The V gene lost 5 bases and the J gene lost 2 bases, with 9 bases spanning the gap. The chain's CDR3 is CASSRPATNEKLFF. CDR3 in DNA: TGTGCCAGCAGTCGACCGGCCACTAATGAAAAACTGTTTTTT.

The chain joins TRBV28 to TRBJ1-1; TRBD1 is a possible D gene (6 bases). With 7 bases removed from V and 0 bases from J, the gap between germline ends came to 18 bases. CDR1 MDHEN and CDR2 SYDVKM come from the germline V gene. CDR3 length: 16 amino acids. Here the CDR3 reads CASKFTGNSMNTEAFF. The CDR3 bases are TGTGCCAGCAAGTTCACAGGGAATTCCATGAACACTGAAGCTTTCTTT.

The CDR3 sequence: CASSTRTGPNYGYTF. CDR3 bases: TGTGCCAGCAGCACCAGGACAGGGCCTAACTATGGCTACACCTTC. The rearrangement uses TRBV5-4 and TRBJ1-2, with 8 positions matching TRBD1. Germline CDR1 and CDR2: SGHNT and YYREEE (reference sequence). The CDR3 has 15 amino acids. The trim removed 4 bases at V and 0 bases at J, leaving 5 bases unmatched.

The chain couples TRBV30 to TRBJ1-5, with 9 bases fitting TRBD1. This CDR3 has 13 residues. The germline CDR1 and CDR2 sequences are GTSNPN and SVGIG (reference sequence). V lost 1 base to trimming and J lost 11 bases; unmatched junction nucleotides: 6. The CDR3 region has the DNA TGTGCCTGGAGTGGGGACAGGGAGCCCTCCCAGCATTTT. Translated: CAWSGDREPSQHF.